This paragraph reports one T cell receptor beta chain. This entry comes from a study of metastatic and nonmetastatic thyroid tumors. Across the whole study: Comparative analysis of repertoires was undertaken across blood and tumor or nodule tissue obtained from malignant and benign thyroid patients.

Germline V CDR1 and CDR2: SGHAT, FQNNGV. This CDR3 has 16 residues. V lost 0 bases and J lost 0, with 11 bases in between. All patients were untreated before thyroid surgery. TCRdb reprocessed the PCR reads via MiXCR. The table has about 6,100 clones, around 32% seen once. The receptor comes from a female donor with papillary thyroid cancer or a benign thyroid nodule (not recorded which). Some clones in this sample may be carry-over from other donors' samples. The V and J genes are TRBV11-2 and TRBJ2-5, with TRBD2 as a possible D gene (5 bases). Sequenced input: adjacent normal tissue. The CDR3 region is CASSLDSTGYQETQYF. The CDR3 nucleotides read TGTGCCAGCAGCTTAGATTCCACGGGGTACCAAGAGACCCAGTACTTC.